This TCR beta chain was identified in a study of Ad26.COV2.S vaccination and SARS-CoV-2 variants. About this clone: The antigen remains undetermined.

Overall study results and limits: Marked by substantial breadth, spike-specific CD8+ and CD4+ T cell responses were reportedly seen after vaccination.

Treatment given: about 20 received Ad26.COV2.S at low or high dose, single or two shots; roughly 5 received placebo; per-sample allocation not given. Each sample was drawn 63 days after the first injection (of vaccine or placebo). Produced via immunoSEQ multiplex PCR; TCRdb's table is partial and in-frame only. The table lists about 400,000 clones, over 75% of them singletons, with 1.5% to 2% in the top ten. CDR3 size: 15 residues. The germline V gene has CDR1 SGDLS and CDR2 YYNGEE. Trimming left V 1 base short and J 4 bases short, with 13 bases between. This TCR was recovered from a person aged 18-65 years who received the Ad26.COV2.S COVID-19 vaccine or a placebo. The source was peripheral blood, collected in a trial of Ad26.COV2.S vaccine versus placebo. The V gene is TRBV9, the J gene TRBJ2-3; a weak D match, TRBD2 (6 bases). CDR3 in amino acids: CASSVTFGSSDTQYF. As DNA, the CDR3 is TGTGCCAGCAGCGTAACATTCGGGAGCTCAGATACGCAGTATTTT.